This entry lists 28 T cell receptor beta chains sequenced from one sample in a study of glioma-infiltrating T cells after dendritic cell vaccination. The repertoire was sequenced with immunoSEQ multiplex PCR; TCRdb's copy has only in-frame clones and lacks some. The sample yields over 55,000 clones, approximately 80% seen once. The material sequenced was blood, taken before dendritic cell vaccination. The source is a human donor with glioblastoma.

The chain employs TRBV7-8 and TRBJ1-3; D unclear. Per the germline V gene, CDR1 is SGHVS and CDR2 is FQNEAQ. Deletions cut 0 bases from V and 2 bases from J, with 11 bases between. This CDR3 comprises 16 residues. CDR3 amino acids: CASSLAEGSTGNTIYF. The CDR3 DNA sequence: TGTGCCAGCAGCTTAGCGGAGGGATCGACTGGAAACACCATATATTTT. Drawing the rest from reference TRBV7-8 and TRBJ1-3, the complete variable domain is GAGVSQSPRYKVAKRGQDVALRCDPISGHVSLFWYQQALGQGPEFLTYFQNEAQLDKSGLPSDRFFAERPEGSVSTLKIQRTQQEDSAVYLCASSLAEGSTGNTIYFGEGSWLTVV.

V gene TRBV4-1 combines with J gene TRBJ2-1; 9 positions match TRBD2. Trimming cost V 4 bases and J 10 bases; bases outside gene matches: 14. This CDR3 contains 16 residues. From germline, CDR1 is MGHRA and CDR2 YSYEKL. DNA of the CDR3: TGCGCCAGCAGCCTGAATCTAGCGGGGCGGGCACCGGAGCAGTTCTTC. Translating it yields CASSLNLAGRAPEQFF.

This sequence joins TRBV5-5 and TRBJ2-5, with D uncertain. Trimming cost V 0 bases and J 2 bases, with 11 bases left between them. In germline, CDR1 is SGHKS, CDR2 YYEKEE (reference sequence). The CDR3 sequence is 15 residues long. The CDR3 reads CASSLVGQTQETQYF. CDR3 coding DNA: TGTGCCAGCAGCTTGGTTGGTCAGACTCAAGAGACCCAGTACTTC.

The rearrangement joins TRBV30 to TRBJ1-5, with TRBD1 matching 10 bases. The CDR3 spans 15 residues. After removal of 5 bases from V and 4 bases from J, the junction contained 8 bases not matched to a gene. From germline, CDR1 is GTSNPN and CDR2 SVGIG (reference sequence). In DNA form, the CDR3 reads TGTGCCTGGGACCCCGGGACAGGGGCTAATCAGCCCCAGCATTTT. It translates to CAWDPGTGANQPQHF.

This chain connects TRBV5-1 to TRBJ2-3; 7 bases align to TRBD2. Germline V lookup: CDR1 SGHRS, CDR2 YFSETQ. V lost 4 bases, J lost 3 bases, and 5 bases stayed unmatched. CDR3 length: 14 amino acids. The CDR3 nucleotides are TGCGCCAGCAGCCCAGCGGGGATAACAGATACGCAGTATTTT. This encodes CASSPAGITDTQYF.

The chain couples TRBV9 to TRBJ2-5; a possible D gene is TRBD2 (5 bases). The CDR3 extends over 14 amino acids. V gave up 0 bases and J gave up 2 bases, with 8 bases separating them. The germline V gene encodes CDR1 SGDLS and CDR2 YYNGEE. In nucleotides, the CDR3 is TGTGCCAGCAGCGTAGCGTGGGAGCAAGAGACCCAGTACTTC. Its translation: CASSVAWEQETQYF.

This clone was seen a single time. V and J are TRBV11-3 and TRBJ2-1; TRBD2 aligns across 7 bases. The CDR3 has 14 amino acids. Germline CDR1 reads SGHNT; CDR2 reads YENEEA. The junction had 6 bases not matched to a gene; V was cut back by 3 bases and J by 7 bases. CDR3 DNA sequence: TGTGCCAGCAGCTTCACGGGGCGGGGGAATGAGCAGTTCTTC. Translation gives CASSFTGRGNEQFF.

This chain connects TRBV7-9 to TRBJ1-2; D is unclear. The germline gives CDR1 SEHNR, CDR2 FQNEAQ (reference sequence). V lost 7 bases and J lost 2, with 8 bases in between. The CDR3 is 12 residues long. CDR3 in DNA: TGTGCCAGCACCCCATCCAACTATGGCTACACCTTC. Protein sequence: CASTPSNYGYTF. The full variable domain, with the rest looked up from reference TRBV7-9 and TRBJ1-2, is DTGVSQNPRHKITKRGQNVTFRCDPISEHNRLYWYRQTLGQGPEFLTYFQNEAQLEKSRLLSDRFSAERPKGSFSTLEIQRTEQGDSAMYLCASTPSNYGYTFGSGTRLTVV.

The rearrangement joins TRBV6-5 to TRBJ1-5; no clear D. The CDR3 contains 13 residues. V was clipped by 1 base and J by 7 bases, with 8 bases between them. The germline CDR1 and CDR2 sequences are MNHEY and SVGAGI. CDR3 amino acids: CASSYYQFQPQHF. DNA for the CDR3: TGTGCCAGCAGTTACTACCAGTTCCAGCCCCAGCATTTT.

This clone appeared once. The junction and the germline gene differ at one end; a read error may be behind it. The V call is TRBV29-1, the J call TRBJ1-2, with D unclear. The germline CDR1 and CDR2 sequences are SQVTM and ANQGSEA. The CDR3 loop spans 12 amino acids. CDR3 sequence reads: CSVQDGSYGYTF. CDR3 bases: TGCAGCGTTCAAGACGGGAGCTATGGCTACACCTTC.

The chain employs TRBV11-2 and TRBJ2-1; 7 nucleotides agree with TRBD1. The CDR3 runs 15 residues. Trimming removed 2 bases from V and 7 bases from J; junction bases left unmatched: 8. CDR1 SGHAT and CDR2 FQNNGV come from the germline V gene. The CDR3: CASSLRTGLGNEQFF. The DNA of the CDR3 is TGTGCCAGCAGCTTACGGACAGGCCTGGGGAATGAGCAGTTCTTC.

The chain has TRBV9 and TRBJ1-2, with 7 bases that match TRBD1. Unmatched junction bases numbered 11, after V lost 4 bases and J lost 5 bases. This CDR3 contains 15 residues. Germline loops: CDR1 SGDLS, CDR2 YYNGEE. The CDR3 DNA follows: TGTGCCAGCAGCCCCAACACAGGGGCAATTTATGGCTACACCTTC. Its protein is CASSPNTGAIYGYTF.

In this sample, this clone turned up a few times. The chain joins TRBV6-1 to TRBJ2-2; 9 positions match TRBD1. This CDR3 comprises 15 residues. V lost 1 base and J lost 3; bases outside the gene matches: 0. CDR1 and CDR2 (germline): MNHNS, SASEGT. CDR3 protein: CASSEGTGDTGELFF. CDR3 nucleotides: TGTGCCAGCAGTGAAGGGACAGGGGACACCGGGGAGCTGTTTTTT.

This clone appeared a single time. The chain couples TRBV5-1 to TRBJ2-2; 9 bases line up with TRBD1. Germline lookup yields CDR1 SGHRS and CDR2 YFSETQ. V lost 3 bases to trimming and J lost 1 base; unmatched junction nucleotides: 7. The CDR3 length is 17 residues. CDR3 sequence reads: CASSSSGTGMNTGELFF. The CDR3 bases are TGCGCCAGCAGCTCGTCCGGGACAGGGATGAACACCGGGGAGCTGTTTTTT.

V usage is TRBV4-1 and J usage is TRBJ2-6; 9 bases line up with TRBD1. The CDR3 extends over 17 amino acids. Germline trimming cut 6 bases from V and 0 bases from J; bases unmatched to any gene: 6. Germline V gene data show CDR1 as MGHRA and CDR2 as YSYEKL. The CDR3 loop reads CASRGPGQGSGANVLTF. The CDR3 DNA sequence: TGCGCCAGCAGGGGACCGGGACAGGGCTCTGGGGCCAACGTCCTGACTTTC.

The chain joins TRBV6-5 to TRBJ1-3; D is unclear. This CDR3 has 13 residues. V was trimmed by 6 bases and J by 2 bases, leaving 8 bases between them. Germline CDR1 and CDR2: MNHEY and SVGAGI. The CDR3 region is CASRAPPGNTIYF. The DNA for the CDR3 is TGTGCCAGCAGGGCCCCCCCTGGAAACACCATATATTTT.

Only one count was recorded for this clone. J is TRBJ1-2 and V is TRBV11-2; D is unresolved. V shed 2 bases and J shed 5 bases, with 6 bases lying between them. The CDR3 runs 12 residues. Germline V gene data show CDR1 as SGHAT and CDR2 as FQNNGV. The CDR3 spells CASSLTGYGYTF. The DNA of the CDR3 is TGTGCCAGCAGCTTAACCGGTTATGGCTACACCTTC.

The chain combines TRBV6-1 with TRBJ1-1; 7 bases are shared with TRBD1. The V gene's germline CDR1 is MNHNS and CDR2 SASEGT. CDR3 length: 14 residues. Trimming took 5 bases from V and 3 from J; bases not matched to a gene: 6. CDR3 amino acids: CASSTGETDTEAFF. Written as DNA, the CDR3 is TGTGCCAGCAGTACAGGGGAGACGGACACTGAAGCTTTCTTT.

The DNA of the CDR3 is TGTGCCAGCAGTGCAGAGCGGGCTAATGAGCAGTTCTTC. This encodes CASSAERANEQFF. The V gene is TRBV2, the J gene TRBJ2-1; tentatively, D is TRBD2 (6 bases). This CDR3 has 13 residues. Trimming took 4 bases from V and 7 from J, leaving 11 bases between them. The V gene's germline CDR1 is SNHLY and CDR2 FYNNEI.

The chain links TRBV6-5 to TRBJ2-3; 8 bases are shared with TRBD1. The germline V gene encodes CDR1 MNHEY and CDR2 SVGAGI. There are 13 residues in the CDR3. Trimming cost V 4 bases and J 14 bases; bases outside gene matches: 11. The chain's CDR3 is CASSLSQGAVLYF. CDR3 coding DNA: TGTGCCAGCAGTTTATCCCAGGGGGCGGTCTTGTATTTT.

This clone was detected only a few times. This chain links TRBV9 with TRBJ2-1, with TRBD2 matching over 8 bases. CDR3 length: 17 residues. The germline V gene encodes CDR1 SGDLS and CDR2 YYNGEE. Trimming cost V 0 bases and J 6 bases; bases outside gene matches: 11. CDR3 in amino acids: CASSVEPPGGGSNEQFF. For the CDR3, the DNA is TGTGCCAGCAGCGTAGAGCCTCCTGGCGGGGGGAGCAATGAGCAGTTCTTC.

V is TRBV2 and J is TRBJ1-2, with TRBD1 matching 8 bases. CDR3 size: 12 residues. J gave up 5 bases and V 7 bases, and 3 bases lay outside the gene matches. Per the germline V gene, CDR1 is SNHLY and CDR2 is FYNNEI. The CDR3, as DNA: TGTGCCAGCAAAGACAGGGGATATGGCTACACCTTC. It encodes CASKDRGYGYTF.

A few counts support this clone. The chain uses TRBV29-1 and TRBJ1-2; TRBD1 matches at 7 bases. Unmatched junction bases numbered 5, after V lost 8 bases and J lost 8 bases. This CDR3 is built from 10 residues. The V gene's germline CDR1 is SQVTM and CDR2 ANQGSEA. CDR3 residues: CSPDRVGYTF. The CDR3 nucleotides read TGCAGCCCCGACAGGGTCGGCTACACCTTC.

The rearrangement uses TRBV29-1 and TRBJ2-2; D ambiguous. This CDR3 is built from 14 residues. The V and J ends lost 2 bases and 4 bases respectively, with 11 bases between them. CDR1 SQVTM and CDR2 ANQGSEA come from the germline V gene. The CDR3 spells CSVEWRQLTGELFF. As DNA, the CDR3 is TGCAGCGTTGAATGGCGGCAACTCACCGGGGAGCTGTTTTTT.

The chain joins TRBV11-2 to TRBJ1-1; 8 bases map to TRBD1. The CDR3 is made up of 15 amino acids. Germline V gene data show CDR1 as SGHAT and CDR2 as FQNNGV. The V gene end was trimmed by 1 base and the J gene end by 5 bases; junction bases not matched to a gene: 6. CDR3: CASSLVPGGETEAFF. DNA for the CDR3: TGTGCCAGCAGCTTAGTCCCAGGGGGCGAGACTGAAGCTTTCTTT.

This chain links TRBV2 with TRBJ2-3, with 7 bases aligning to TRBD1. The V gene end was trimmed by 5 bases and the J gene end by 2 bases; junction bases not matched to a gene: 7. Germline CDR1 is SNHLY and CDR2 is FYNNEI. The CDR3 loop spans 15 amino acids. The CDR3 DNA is TGTGCCAGCAGTTACGACAGGGTGAACACAGATACGCAGTATTTT. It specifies CASSYDRVNTDTQYF.

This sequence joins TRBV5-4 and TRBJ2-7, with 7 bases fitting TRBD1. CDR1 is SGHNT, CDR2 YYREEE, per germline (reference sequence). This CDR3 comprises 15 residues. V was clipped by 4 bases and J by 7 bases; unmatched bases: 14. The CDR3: CASSLPGQSAWEQYF. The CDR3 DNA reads TGTGCCAGCAGCCTACCGGGACAGTCGGCGTGGGAGCAGTACTTC.

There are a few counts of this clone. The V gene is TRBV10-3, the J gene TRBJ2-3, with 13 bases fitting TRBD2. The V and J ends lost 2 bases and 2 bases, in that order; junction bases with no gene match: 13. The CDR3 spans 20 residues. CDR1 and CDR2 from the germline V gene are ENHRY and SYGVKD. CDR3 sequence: CAISEPTSGGPTSSTDTQYF. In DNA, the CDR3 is TGTGCCATCAGTGAGCCGACTAGCGGGGGGCCTACATCGTCCACAGATACGCAGTATTTT.